This record looks at one T cell receptor beta chain sequence and its context. The antigen is not known. The sample comes from a study of CD8 T cells in ankylosing spondylitis. Quantitative 5'-RACE was performed with molecular barcodes, and it yielded the TCR beta libraries. One entry per CDR3 protein results from TCRdb running MiXCR on the 5' RACE reads. There are approximately 350,000 distinct CDR3 sequences in the sample; approximately 15% occur only once, and 1.1% lies in the top ten. There are 13 residues in the CDR3. The V end was cut by 3 bases, the J end by 4 bases, with 7 bases between. Germline values: CDR1 ENHRY, CDR2 SYGVKD. Whole-study results and caveats: Characteristic, it appeared, of ankylosing spondylitis blood was a TCR beta motif of about eight highly homologous variants. Significant enrichment of disease-linked clones was reportedly seen in matched ankylosing spondylitis synovial fluid.

The TCR originated in a male donor with ankylosing spondylitis or in good health (not recorded which). The rearrangement links TRBV10-3 to TRBJ2-1, with D hard to call. The source material was blood, either unsorted or a sorted T cell fraction (not recorded which). CDR3 DNA: TGTGCCATCAGTGAATGGCGGTACAATGAGCAGTTCTTC. It is translated as CAISEWRYNEQFF.